These T cell receptor beta chains were read from a single sample in a study of control samples from healthy donors and cancer patients. Here immunoSEQ multiplex PCR was the method, and the copy in TCRdb shows in-frame clones only, minus some. The sample carries roughly 95,000 clones, about 91% recorded once. The material sequenced was blood. The receptor set was obtained from a man aged 25-45 years in good health. The CDR3 runs from the conserved cysteine through the conserved F or W. The D gene is left open where the match is weak. Rows give clone size only sometimes, using once, few, many, or a class for an expanded clone.

D gene	V gene	clone size	J gene	CDR3 protein	CDR3 DNA
.	TRBV28	.	TRBJ2-3	CASRTNLGSDTQYF	TGTGCCAGCAGAACAAATCTGGGATCAGATACGCAGTATTTT
.	TRBV6-5	.	TRBJ1-3	CATLNGGSGNTIYF	TGTGCCACCCTGAACGGGGGTTCTGGAAACACCATATATTTT
.	TRBV28	.	TRBJ1-1	CASSLGGLGAVAFF	TGTGCCAGCAGTTTAGGCGGCTTAGGGGCGGTGGCTTTCTTT
.	TRBV3-1/TRBV3-2	.	TRBJ2-2	CASTLRGRGPGELFF	TGTGCCAGCACCTTACGGGGGAGAGGGCCCGGGGAGCTGTTTTTT
.	TRBV9	few	TRBJ1-3	CASSTQLSGNTIYF	TGTGCCAGCAGCACCCAGCTATCTGGAAACACCATATATTTT
.	TRBV19	.	TRBJ1-4	CAREKGATNEKLFF	TGTGCCAGGGAAAAGGGGGCAACTAATGAAAAACTGTTTTTT
TRBD1	TRBV7-3	.	TRBJ2-5	CASSSDRGQTQYF	TGTGCCAGCAGCTCCGACAGGGGGCAGACCCAGTACTTC
TRBD1	TRBV6-6	.	TRBJ1-4	CASSYGETGPDEKLFF	TGTGCCAGCAGTTACGGGGAGACAGGGCCGGATGAAAAACTGTTTTTT
.	TRBV27	.	TRBJ2-2	CASSQGPLGELFF	TGTGCCAGCAGTCAAGGACCGCTCGGGGAGCTGTTTTTT
.	TRBV6-6	.	TRBJ2-2	CASSYSILAGELFF	TGTGCCAGCAGTTACTCGATTTTGGCCGGGGAGCTGTTTTTT
TRBD1	TRBV5-1	.	TRBJ2-7	CASSLAGGGYEQYF	TGCGCCAGCAGCCTAGCAGGGGGTGGATACGAGCAGTACTTC
.	TRBV5-1	once	TRBJ1-6	CASSGSTYNSPLHF	TGCGCCAGCAGTGGATCAACTTATAATTCACCCCTCCACTTT
.	TRBV10-3	.	TRBJ1-5	CAISESMGFQPQHF	TGTGCCATCAGTGAGTCGATGGGGTTTCAGCCCCAGCATTTT
.	TRBV5-1	.	TRBJ2-1	CASSLEIWGNEQFF	TGCGCCAGCAGCTTGGAGATCTGGGGCAATGAGCAGTTCTTC
TRBD2	TRBV28	.	TRBJ2-3	CATSGDTDTQYF	TGTGCCACTAGCGGAGACACAGATACGCAGTATTTT
.	TRBV2	once	TRBJ2-7	CASSENKYEQYF	TGTGCCAGCAGCGAAAACAAGTACGAGCAGTACTTC
TRBD1	TRBV7-2	.	TRBJ2-7	CASSPAPGQQYEQYF	TGTGCCAGCAGCCCAGCTCCGGGACAGCAATACGAGCAGTACTTC
TRBD1	TRBV30	.	TRBJ2-7	CAWTPRQGARSYEQYF	TGTGCCTGGACCCCGAGACAGGGGGCCCGGTCCTACGAGCAGTACTTC
.	TRBV6-5	once	TRBJ2-2	CASSSVRLNTGELFF	TGTGCCAGCAGTTCTGTCAGGCTGAACACCGGGGAGCTGTTTTTT
TRBD1	TRBV4-3	.	TRBJ2-1	CASSHTGTGALGHEQFF	TGCGCCAGCAGCCACACCGGGACAGGGGCGCTGGGGCATGAGCAGTTCTTC
.	TRBV7-9	few	TRBJ2-1	CASSFEPVGNEQFF	TGTGCCAGCAGCTTCGAACCGGTGGGAAATGAGCAGTTCTTC
.	TRBV7-2	.	TRBJ1-1	CASSLWGLNTEAFF	TGTGCCAGCAGCTTATGGGGGCTGAACACTGAAGCTTTCTTT
.	TRBV5-5	few	TRBJ2-2	CASSLGKRKNTGELFF	TGTGCCAGCAGCTTGGGTAAGCGGAAGAACACCGGGGAGCTGTTTTTT
.	TRBV4-2	.	TRBJ2-3	CASSQAGSRTDTQYF	TGTGCCAGCAGCCAAGCCGGGAGTAGGACAGATACGCAGTATTTT
TRBD2	TRBV10-3	.	TRBJ2-7	CAITNELAGGGEQYF	TGTGCCATCACAAACGAACTAGCGGGAGGGGGGGAGCAGTACTTC
.	TRBV4-1	.	TRBJ2-7	CASSQGGGHEQYF	TGCGCCAGCAGCCAAGGGGGCGGGCATGAGCAGTACTTC
TRBD2	TRBV11-3	.	TRBJ2-1	CASSLDGASGNNEQFF	TGTGCCAGCAGCTTAGATGGGGCTAGCGGGAACAATGAGCAGTTCTTC
.	TRBV2	.	TRBJ2-7	CASSGSSYEQYF	TGTGCCAGCAGTGGAAGCTCCTACGAGCAGTACTTC
TRBD1	TRBV28	few	TRBJ2-7	CASSPGQGEKQYF	TGTGCCAGCAGTCCAGGACAGGGGGAGAAGCAGTACTTC
TRBD2	TRBV7-2	.	TRBJ2-3	CASSYAGGGLTDTQYF	TGTGCCAGCAGCTATGCGGGAGGGGGGCTCACAGATACGCAGTATTTT
TRBD1	TRBV29-1	.	TRBJ2-1	CSGQRTGYDEQFF	TGCAGCGGGCAAAGGACAGGGTACGATGAGCAGTTCTTC
.	TRBV7-8	.	TRBJ1-2	CASSLRAGASRGYTF	TGTGCCAGCAGCTTAAGGGCTGGGGCCTCTCGTGGCTACACCTTC
.	TRBV5-8	.	TRBJ2-7	CASSLIGGHTYEQYF	TGTGCCAGCAGCTTGATCGGGGGCCACACCTACGAGCAGTACTTC
TRBD1	TRBV29-1	.	TRBJ2-1	CSVEEGQGVTEQFF	TGCAGCGTTGAAGAGGGACAGGGGGTTACTGAGCAGTTCTTC
TRBD2	TRBV5-1	.	TRBJ2-5	CASSFEGGEETQYF	TGCGCCAGCAGCTTCGAGGGAGGGGAAGAGACCCAGTACTTC
TRBD2	TRBV7-9	.	TRBJ2-7	CASSLTGGLDEQYF	TGTGCCAGCAGCCTCACGGGGGGTTTGGACGAGCAGTACTTC
.	TRBV14	.	TRBJ1-3	CASSLHSGNTIYF	TGTGCCAGCAGCCTACACTCTGGAAACACCATATATTTT
TRBD2	TRBV19	.	TRBJ2-1	CASSRLAGYNEQFF	TGTGCCAGTAGTAGACTAGCGGGGTACAATGAGCAGTTCTTC
.	TRBV14	.	TRBJ1-2	CASSLLGTNYGYTF	TGTGCCAGCAGCCTGCTGGGGACAAACTATGGCTACACCTTC
TRBD2	TRBV11-3	.	TRBJ2-1	CASSLAGTSGGGLDEQFF	TGTGCCAGCAGCTTAGCCGGGACTAGCGGAGGGGGTCTGGATGAGCAGTTCTTC
.	TRBV6-5	.	TRBJ2-3	CASSPGVVTDTQYF	TGTGCCAGCAGCCCAGGGGTGGTCACAGATACGCAGTATTTT
TRBD2	TRBV13	few	TRBJ2-3	CASSRPGLAGTDTQYF	TGTGCCAGCAGCCGCCCGGGACTAGCGGGAACAGATACGCAGTATTTT
.	TRBV2	.	TRBJ1-1	CASSEFDNSNTEAFF	TGTGCCAGCAGTGAATTCGACAACTCGAACACTGAAGCTTTCTTT
.	TRBV4-1	.	TRBJ1-2	CASSHQAAFNYGYTF	TGCGCCAGCAGCCACCAGGCAGCCTTTAACTATGGCTACACCTTC
.	TRBV28	.	TRBJ1-5	CASSPTGSGNQPQHF	TGTGCCAGCAGTCCCACAGGGAGCGGCAATCAGCCCCAGCATTTT
TRBD2	TRBV6-1	.	TRBJ2-3	CASSVKIAGGKGGTDTQYF	TGTGCCAGCAGTGTTAAGATAGCGGGAGGTAAGGGGGGGACAGATACGCAGTATTTT
TRBD2	TRBV3-1/TRBV3-2	.	TRBJ2-7	CASSQNLAVSYEQYF	TGTGCCAGCAGCCAAAATCTAGCGGTCTCCTACGAGCAGTACTTC
.	TRBV28	.	TRBJ1-6	CASSNMLNSPLHF	TGTGCCAGCAGTAACATGCTAAATTCACCCCTCCACTTT
TRBD1	TRBV2	.	TRBJ1-3	CASNKRQGASGNTIYF	TGTGCCAGCAATAAGAGACAGGGGGCATCTGGAAACACCATATATTTT
TRBD2	TRBV18	.	TRBJ2-1	CASSASGDNEQFF	TGTGCCAGCTCGGCTAGCGGAGACAATGAGCAGTTCTTC